These T cell receptor beta chains were read from a single sample in a study of response to subunit inactivated influenza vaccine. One entry per CDR3 protein, called by TCRdb with MiXCR from the RT-PCR reads. The sample lists hundreds of thousands of distinct CDR3 sequences, roughly 14% occurring once. The material was PBMCs from blood, obtained 14 to 15 days before vaccination. The receptors were sampled from a man in his forties or fifties who received an inactivated influenza vaccine. The CDR3 runs from the conserved cysteine through the conserved F or W. Fields, in order: J gene, clone size, V gene, D gene, CDR3 protein, CDR3 DNA. A D gene is named only where the DNA matches it firmly. Clone size, where shown, is once, few, many, or a class for clones that have expanded.

j_call: TRBJ2-7; clone_size: many; v_call: TRBV4-3; d_call: TRBD2; cdr3_aa: CASSQVTSGGAHEQYF; cdr3_nt: TGCGCCAGCAGCCAAGTAACTAGCGGGGGGGCCCACGAGCAGTACTTC
j_call: TRBJ2-6; clone_size: .; v_call: TRBV6-5; d_call: .; cdr3_aa: CASSHTGDSGANVLTF; cdr3_nt: TGTGCCAGCAGTCACACCGGGGACTCTGGGGCCAACGTCCTGACTTTC
j_call: TRBJ1-2; clone_size: .; v_call: TRBV28; d_call: .; cdr3_aa: CASSFITAGFYGYTF; cdr3_nt: TGTGCCAGCAGTTTTATCACAGCCGGTTTCTATGGCTACACCTTC
j_call: TRBJ2-7; clone_size: few; v_call: TRBV4-3; d_call: TRBD1; cdr3_aa: CASSQRQGYEQYF; cdr3_nt: TGCGCCAGCAGCCAGAGACAGGGTTACGAGCAGTACTTC
j_call: TRBJ2-7; clone_size: .; v_call: TRBV5-1; d_call: .; cdr3_aa: CASSTVDGATYEQYF; cdr3_nt: TGCGCCAGCAGCACGGTAGACGGGGCCACCTACGAGCAGTACTTC
j_call: TRBJ2-3; clone_size: few; v_call: TRBV6-5; d_call: .; cdr3_aa: CASSYRWQITDTQYF; cdr3_nt: TGTGCCAGCAGTTACCGGTGGCAGATCACAGATACGCAGTATTTT
j_call: TRBJ1-1; clone_size: many; v_call: TRBV5-1; d_call: .; cdr3_aa: CASSLSLGAGAEAFF; cdr3_nt: TGCGCCAGCAGCTTAAGTCTTGGGGCAGGGGCTGAAGCTTTCTTT
j_call: TRBJ1-3; clone_size: .; v_call: TRBV3-1; d_call: TRBD1; cdr3_aa: CASSLTGAGGNTIYF; cdr3_nt: TGTGCCAGCAGCCTCACAGGGGCTGGAGGAAACACCATATATTTT
j_call: TRBJ1-1; clone_size: many; v_call: TRBV20-1; d_call: TRBD1; cdr3_aa: CSARGDRRGMNTEAFF; cdr3_nt: TGCAGTGCTAGAGGGGACAGGAGGGGAATGAACACTGAAGCTTTCTTT
j_call: TRBJ2-7; clone_size: .; v_call: TRBV20-1; d_call: .; cdr3_aa: CSAERGGASYEQYF; cdr3_nt: TGCAGTGCCGAGAGGGGGGGGGCCAGCTACGAGCAGTACTTC
j_call: TRBJ2-7; clone_size: .; v_call: TRBV4-2; d_call: .; cdr3_aa: CASSQEERFSYEQYF; cdr3_nt: TGTGCCAGCAGCCAAGAGGAACGGTTCTCCTACGAGCAGTACTTC
j_call: TRBJ1-4; clone_size: few; v_call: TRBV28; d_call: .; cdr3_aa: CASSLAPGHEKLFF; cdr3_nt: TGTGCCAGCAGTTTAGCTCCGGGGCATGAAAAACTGTTTTTT
j_call: TRBJ2-1; clone_size: few; v_call: TRBV7-2; d_call: TRBD1; cdr3_aa: CASSRERQGAPLDEQFF; cdr3_nt: TGTGCCAGCAGCAGAGAACGACAGGGGGCTCCCCTCGATGAGCAGTTCTTC
j_call: TRBJ2-1; clone_size: medium-sized; v_call: TRBV5-1; d_call: TRBD2; cdr3_aa: CASRWAGGVYNEQFF; cdr3_nt: TGCGCCAGCCGCTGGGCGGGGGGGGTTTACAATGAGCAGTTCTTC
j_call: TRBJ2-5; clone_size: few; v_call: TRBV6-2/TRBV6-3; d_call: .; cdr3_aa: CASSIPGTEGGGRRLEETQYF; cdr3_nt: TGTGCCAGCAGTATCCCCGGGACCGAGGGTGGAGGGAGACGTTTGGAGGAGACCCAGTACTTC
j_call: TRBJ2-2; clone_size: few; v_call: TRBV15; d_call: TRBD2; cdr3_aa: CATSRGLAGAGELFF; cdr3_nt: TGTGCCACCAGCAGGGGACTAGCGGGAGCCGGGGAGCTGTTTTTT
j_call: TRBJ2-6; clone_size: .; v_call: TRBV30; d_call: .; cdr3_aa: CACPGTASYLSGANVLTF; cdr3_nt: TGTGCCTGCCCCGGGACCGCCTCTTATCTCTCTGGGGCCAACGTCCTGACTTTC
j_call: TRBJ2-5; clone_size: many; v_call: TRBV5-1; d_call: .; cdr3_aa: CASSLGDSLQETQYF; cdr3_nt: TGCGCCAGCAGCTTGGGAGACAGTCTCCAAGAGACCCAGTACTTC
j_call: TRBJ2-7; clone_size: .; v_call: TRBV5-1; d_call: .; cdr3_aa: CASSLAHGTSGTYEQYF; cdr3_nt: TGCGCCAGCAGCTTGGCCCACGGGACTTCGGGAACCTACGAGCAGTACTTC
j_call: TRBJ2-5; clone_size: .; v_call: TRBV20-1; d_call: TRBD2; cdr3_aa: CSARDNRLAGGGTQYF; cdr3_nt: TGCAGTGCTAGAGATAATAGACTAGCGGGAGGTGGGACCCAGTACTTC
j_call: TRBJ2-7; clone_size: .; v_call: TRBV6-1; d_call: TRBD2; cdr3_aa: CASTRTSGPYEQYF; cdr3_nt: TGTGCCAGCACCAGGACTAGCGGCCCCTACGAGCAGTACTTC
j_call: TRBJ2-2; clone_size: many; v_call: TRBV5-1; d_call: .; cdr3_aa: CASSPRETGELFF; cdr3_nt: TGTGCCAGCAGTCCTAGGGAGACCGGGGAGCTGTTTTTT
j_call: TRBJ2-3; clone_size: .; v_call: TRBV5-6; d_call: TRBD1; cdr3_aa: CASSLVRDRGRDTQYF; cdr3_nt: TGTGCCAGCAGCTTGGTACGGGACAGGGGAAGAGATACGCAGTATTTT
j_call: TRBJ2-1; clone_size: few; v_call: TRBV20-1; d_call: TRBD2; cdr3_aa: CRARDGRGAYNEQFF; cdr3_nt: TGCAGGGCCCGGGACGGGAGGGGGGCCTACAATGAGCAGTTCTTC
j_call: TRBJ1-4; clone_size: .; v_call: TRBV20-1; d_call: .; cdr3_aa: CSAILDSSNEKLFF; cdr3_nt: TGCAGTGCTATATTAGACAGTTCTAATGAAAAACTGTTTTTT
j_call: TRBJ2-3; clone_size: many; v_call: TRBV4-2; d_call: TRBD2; cdr3_aa: CASSQEPSGGRRGPSGSTDTQYF; cdr3_nt: TGTGCCAGCAGCCAAGAGCCCAGCGGGGGGCGCCGAGGGCCCTCGGGATCCACAGATACGCAGTATTTT
j_call: TRBJ1-2; clone_size: .; v_call: TRBV12-3/TRBV12-4; d_call: .; cdr3_aa: CASTTGQGEGYTF; cdr3_nt: TGTGCCAGCACCACTGGGCAGGGTGAAGGCTACACCTTC
j_call: TRBJ2-3; clone_size: few; v_call: TRBV15; d_call: TRBD1; cdr3_aa: CATSRETGAPGGQYF; cdr3_nt: TGTGCCACCAGCAGAGAGACAGGGGCGCCCGGGGGGCAGTATTTT
j_call: TRBJ2-1; clone_size: .; v_call: TRBV15; d_call: .; cdr3_aa: CATSRGFNNEQFF; cdr3_nt: TGTGCCACCAGCAGAGGGTTCAACAATGAGCAGTTCTTC
j_call: TRBJ1-4; clone_size: few; v_call: TRBV5-1; d_call: TRBD1; cdr3_aa: CASSPRTGSGANEKLFF; cdr3_nt: TGCGCCAGCAGCCCCCGGACAGGGTCCGGGGCTAATGAAAAACTGTTTTTT
j_call: TRBJ2-3; clone_size: few; v_call: TRBV20-1; d_call: TRBD2; cdr3_aa: CSAFGTTTGTDTQYF; cdr3_nt: TGCAGTGCATTCGGGACTACCACTGGCACAGATACGCAGTATTTT
j_call: TRBJ1-5; clone_size: many; v_call: TRBV12-3/TRBV12-4; d_call: TRBD1; cdr3_aa: CASSLGTGRNQPQHF; cdr3_nt: TGTGCCAGCAGTTTAGGGACAGGTCGGAATCAGCCCCAGCATTTT
j_call: TRBJ2-1; clone_size: .; v_call: TRBV5-1; d_call: .; cdr3_aa: CASSLGGRGSGNEQFF; cdr3_nt: TGCGCCAGCAGCTTGGGCGGCAGGGGATCGGGCAATGAGCAGTTCTTC
j_call: TRBJ2-7; clone_size: .; v_call: TRBV12-3/TRBV12-4; d_call: .; cdr3_aa: CASTSGGILAEQYF; cdr3_nt: TGTGCCAGCACCTCGGGTGGGATCCTGGCCGAGCAGTACTTC
j_call: TRBJ2-3; clone_size: .; v_call: TRBV11-3; d_call: .; cdr3_aa: CTSSFGGHGDTQYF; cdr3_nt: TGTACCAGCAGCTTCGGGGGCCATGGGGATACGCAGTATTTT
j_call: TRBJ2-2; clone_size: few; v_call: TRBV30; d_call: TRBD2; cdr3_aa: CAWSALSGRTNTGELFF; cdr3_nt: TGTGCCTGGAGTGCCCTCAGCGGGAGGACGAACACCGGGGAGCTGTTTTTT
j_call: TRBJ2-3; clone_size: .; v_call: TRBV30; d_call: .; cdr3_aa: CAWSQGALSTDTQYF; cdr3_nt: TGTGCCTGGTCCCAAGGGGCCCTCAGCACAGATACGCAGTATTTT
j_call: TRBJ2-1; clone_size: .; v_call: TRBV7-2; d_call: TRBD2; cdr3_aa: CASLAGKIGGQFF; cdr3_nt: TGTGCCAGCCTAGCGGGAAAAATCGGGGGGCAGTTCTTC
j_call: TRBJ2-7; clone_size: .; v_call: TRBV29-1; d_call: TRBD1; cdr3_aa: CSVSRQGYEQYF; cdr3_nt: TGCAGCGTTTCCAGACAGGGATACGAGCAGTACTTC
j_call: TRBJ1-1; clone_size: .; v_call: TRBV5-1; d_call: .; cdr3_aa: CASSPRAGENTEAFF; cdr3_nt: TGCGCCAGCAGCCCCCGCGCAGGGGAGAACACTGAAGCTTTCTTT
j_call: TRBJ1-1; clone_size: .; v_call: TRBV29-1; d_call: .; cdr3_aa: CSARGRRNTEAFF; cdr3_nt: TGCAGCGCCCGGGGACGTCGGAACACTGAAGCTTTCTTT
j_call: TRBJ1-5; clone_size: .; v_call: TRBV20-1; d_call: .; cdr3_aa: CSAKQGNQPQHF; cdr3_nt: TGCAGTGCAAAGCAGGGTAATCAGCCCCAGCATTTT
j_call: TRBJ2-1; clone_size: .; v_call: TRBV6-2/TRBV6-3; d_call: TRBD2; cdr3_aa: CASSSPSGGLDNEQFF; cdr3_nt: TGTGCCAGCAGTTCTCCTTCGGGGGGGCTTGACAATGAGCAGTTCTTC
j_call: TRBJ2-1; clone_size: few; v_call: TRBV20-1; d_call: TRBD2; cdr3_aa: CSASPLAGVLNEQFF; cdr3_nt: TGCAGTGCTAGCCCCCTAGCGGGGGTACTCAATGAGCAGTTCTTC
j_call: TRBJ2-7; clone_size: many; v_call: TRBV10-3; d_call: .; cdr3_aa: CAISEGRGRSEQYF; cdr3_nt: TGTGCCATCAGTGAGGGCAGGGGCCGCAGCGAGCAGTACTTC
j_call: TRBJ2-7; clone_size: few; v_call: TRBV9; d_call: .; cdr3_aa: CASSGRQNSYEQYF; cdr3_nt: TGTGCCAGCAGCGGCCGACAGAACTCCTACGAGCAGTACTTC
j_call: TRBJ1-2; clone_size: many; v_call: TRBV4-2; d_call: .; cdr3_aa: CASSQDLGRGYGYTF; cdr3_nt: TGTGCCAGCAGCCAAGATCTCGGCAGGGGTTATGGCTACACCTTC
j_call: TRBJ2-5; clone_size: .; v_call: TRBV5-1; d_call: TRBD2; cdr3_aa: CASSLALAGAQETQYF; cdr3_nt: TGCGCCAGCAGCTTGGCCTTGGCGGGAGCCCAAGAGACCCAGTACTTC